This record concerns one T cell receptor (beta chain) sequence. The antigen is not known. The sample comes from a study of T cell responses to AZD1222 COVID-19 vaccine. Study observations and caveats: Repertoires were sampled only after the peak T cell response. Researchers report vaccine-associated CD4 TCRs spanning spike, with dominance at 160-218 and 743-854.

Sequencing was performed with immunoSEQ multiplex PCR; in TCRdb, only in-frame clones are kept and a portion is missing. Found here are about 90,000 clones, around nine tenths of them singletons; the top ten hold approximately 5%. The germline V gene has CDR1 SGHRS and CDR2 YFSETQ. The trim removed 7 bases at V and 8 bases at J, leaving 12 bases unmatched. The CDR3 totals 14 residues. V and J are TRBV5-1 and TRBJ1-2; 9 nucleotides line up with TRBD1. The specimen was peripheral blood, collected 28 days after the second AZD1222 dose. This TCR came from an adult who received the AZD1222 COVID-19 vaccine. CDR3 nucleotide sequence: TGCGCCAGCGCCCACTCACAGGGGGCCCGAGGCTACACCTTC. It encodes CASAHSQGARGYTF.